The source of this T cell receptor (beta chain) is a study of blood T cells in healthy people across ages. Study observations and caveats: Per-million-T-cell TCR beta diversity fell roughly linearly with age. Diversity was higher, and naive CD4+ cells more numerous, in long-lived donors than in aged donors. Donor CMV status, an unknown factor, possibly confounded changes in expanded clonotypes.

The CDR3 runs to 15 residues. Germline V gene lookup returns CDR1 LGHDT and CDR2 YNNKEL (reference sequence). Unmatched junction bases numbered 7, after V lost 2 bases and J lost 6 bases. Peripheral blood samples of around 9.3 milliliters were drawn from each donor. For the second PCR, which ran for about 6 to 11 cycles, a sample-barcoded 5' primer and a J-beta primer mix were used. TCRdb ran MiXCR on the 5' RACE reads and lists one entry per CDR3 protein. The sample records about 640,000 distinct CDR3 sequences, 58% being singletons. This clonotype was detected only a few times. Its antigen is currently unknown.

Sequenced material: blood. This rearrangement joins TRBV3-1 to TRBJ2-1, with 7 bases matching TRBD1. The sequence came from a man aged 55 to 70 in good health. Written as DNA, the CDR3 is TGTGCCAGCAGCCAACCGGGACAGTCGAGCAATGAGCAGTTCTTC. This translates into CASSQPGQSSNEQFF.